This T cell receptor (beta chain) is drawn from a study of immune heterogeneity within non-small cell lung tumors. Overall study: It was found that the tumors were a few squamous cell carcinomas, 9 to 10 non-squamous carcinomas and 1 not otherwise specified.

Multiplex PCR relied on 32 V and 13 J primers to amplify TCR beta CDR3. One entry per CDR3 protein results from TCRdb running MiXCR on the multiplex PCR reads. The sample includes approximately 5,000 distinct CDR3 sequences, 20% to 25% of them seen just once. TCRs were amplified from approximately 600 ng gDNA of bulk tumor per sample. Several biopsies were collected from each primary tumor during surgery. They were spaced as far apart as possible within the tumor mass. Patients with untreated, newly diagnosed non-small cell lung cancer underwent curative surgery. Having surgery with curative intent, the donors were patients newly diagnosed with non-small cell lung cancer. Study observations and caveats: Different tumor locations in one patient shared dominant CDR3 beta clonotypes yet harbored unique high-frequency clones.

Relative to its sample, this clonotype is medium-sized. Antigen specificity is unknown. V gave up 5 bases and J gave up 8 bases; unmatched junction bases: 5. The CDR3 length is 14 residues. Germline-derived CDR1 and CDR2 are MNHNS and SASEGT. Material for sequencing was lung tumor tissue. The sequence was obtained from a man between 60 and 70 years old with non-small cell lung cancer. The J gene is TRBJ1-6, the V gene TRBV6-1, with 8 positions matching TRBD1. Here the CDR3 reads CASSSDRGYSPLHF. Here the CDR3 DNA reads TGTGCCAGCAGTTCTGACAGGGGATATTCACCCCTCCACTTT.